This TCR beta chain derives from a study of molecular identifiers for immune sequencing clone quantification. Bulk TCR libraries were made with methods that had been previously described and with listed TCR primers. TCRdb reprocessed the PCR reads via MiXCR and lists one record per CDR3 protein. This repertoire shows 9,800 or so distinct CDR3 sequences, approximately 19% found once; its top ten account for about 1.3%. As to this clonotype: A single base separates this from a much larger clone, so it may be a read error.

This CDR3 contains 13 residues. The germline V and J ends were trimmed by 4 bases and 0 bases, with 7 bases remaining between them. Germline-derived CDR1 and CDR2 are SQVTM and ANQGSEA. Naive CD8 sequencing libraries were generated from roughly 18,000 to 920,000 sorted cells, with 10%, 30% or 50% RNA as input. J is TRBJ2-1 and V is TRBV29-1; D is undetermined. This clonotype originated in a human donor in good health. Some libraries in this study had Jurkat cell RNA spiked in. The sequencing sample was made of naive CD8+ T cells from blood, with Jurkat cell RNA spiked in. Subset meaning: FACS-sorted CD8+CD4-CCR7+CD45RA+ naive T cells. The DNA of the CDR3 is TGCAGCGTTGGTGGGCTCTCCTACAATGAGCAGTTCTTC. Residues: CSVGGLSYNEQFF.